A single sample gave rise to the 25 T cell receptor beta chains below, sequenced in a study of T cells after yellow fever vaccination. TCRdb re-derived calls from the 5' RACE reads in MiXCR, one entry per CDR3 protein. Among around 340,000 distinct CDR3 sequences listed, 8.5% to 9% were seen once. The material sequenced was PBMCs, taken on the day of the first yellow fever vaccination. These receptors all stem from a young man who received the YFV17D yellow fever vaccine.

This sequence joins TRBV5-1 and TRBJ2-5, with D possibly being TRBD2 (5 bases). The ends were cut back, 4 bases at V and 5 bases at J, with 12 bases in the middle. Per the germline V gene, CDR1 is SGHRS and CDR2 is YFSETQ. This CDR3 contains 13 residues. Here the CDR3 DNA reads TGCGCCAGCAGCGCCACTAGTAAGGAGACCCAGTACTTC. This gives the protein CASSATSKETQYF.

The chain combines TRBV7-2 with TRBJ2-1, with D unresolved. The CDR3 consists of 15 residues. Germline loops: CDR1 SGHTA, CDR2 FQGNSA. Between the trimmed V and J ends, which lost 2 bases and 7 bases, there was a span of 15 bases. The DNA of the CDR3 is TGTGCCAGCAGCTTATCAACGAGACCAACGAATGAGCAGTTCTTC. Protein product: CASSLSTRPTNEQFF.

The CDR3 DNA sequence: TGCAGTGCCCGAAGGCTAGCGGGACCCAATGAGCAGTTCTTC. Its translation is CSARRLAGPNEQFF. V gene TRBV20-1 combines with J gene TRBJ2-1; 9 nucleotides agree with TRBD2. V dropped 6 bases and J dropped 6; count of bases not matched to a gene: 9. Germline V gene sequence: CDR1 DFQATT, CDR2 SNEGSKA (reference sequence). This CDR3 spans 14 amino acids.

This clonotype occurred a few times. The chain carries TRBV4-2 and TRBJ2-5; D is unresolved. This CDR3 spans 16 amino acids. The germline CDR1 and CDR2 sequences are LGHNA and YNFKEQ. V lost 4 bases and J lost 0, with 15 bases in between. The CDR3 bases are TGTGCCAGCAGCCGGACCCGCGCGGAGTACCAAGAGACCCAGTACTTC. Amino acid sequence: CASSRTRAEYQETQYF.

This clonotype was seen at least ten times. This chain joins TRBV5-1 and TRBJ1-2; 10 nucleotides match TRBD1. The germline V gene encodes CDR1 SGHRS and CDR2 YFSETQ. The CDR3 consists of 14 residues. V shed 0 bases and J 7 bases; nucleotides not matched to a gene: 3. This CDR3 reads CASSLAGQGFGYTF. The CDR3 DNA follows: TGCGCCAGCAGCTTGGCGGGACAGGGGTTTGGCTACACCTTC.

This clonotype was recorded a few times. The J gene is TRBJ2-1, the V gene TRBV6-4; 7 nucleotides match TRBD2. Germline V lookup: CDR1 MRHNA, CDR2 SNTAGT. Germline trimming cut 2 bases from V and 7 bases from J; bases unmatched to any gene: 8. CDR3 length equals 15 residues. The CDR3 reads CASSDGAGESNEQFF. The CDR3 nucleotides read TGTGCCAGCAGTGACGGGGCGGGGGAGTCAAATGAGCAGTTCTTC.

This clonotype was counted many times. The rearrangement uses TRBV29-1 and TRBJ1-4; D might be TRBD1 (6 bases). Trimming took 3 bases from V and 5 from J, leaving 10 bases between them. CDR3 size: 13 residues. Germline loops: CDR1 SQVTM, CDR2 ANQGSEA. CDR3 amino acids: CSVDQGNNEKLFF. In DNA form, the CDR3 reads TGCAGCGTTGATCAGGGGAACAATGAAAAACTGTTTTTT.

This clonotype showed up many times. The chain employs TRBV10-3 and TRBJ2-3, with 7 bases that match TRBD2. Germline V gene data show CDR1 as ENHRY and CDR2 as SYGVKD. The CDR3 has 16 residues. Trimming at V came to 0 bases and at J to 2 bases, leaving 5 bases not matched to a gene. CDR3 sequence: CAISESPAGLTDTQYF. The DNA of the CDR3 is TGTGCCATCAGTGAGTCGCCAGCGGGACTCACAGATACGCAGTATTTT.

The chain carries TRBV20-1 and TRBJ2-5; no clear D gene. The CDR3 has 10 amino acids. Trimming took 5 bases from V and 7 from J, leaving 8 bases between them. CDR1 is DFQATT and CDR2 is SNEGSKA in the germline V gene (reference sequence). DNA for the CDR3: TGCAGTGCTCAGCTAATGACCCAGTACTTC. Encoded protein: CSAQLMTQYF.

This clonotype was seen a handful of times. V is TRBV5-1 and J is TRBJ2-7; the match to TRBD2 covers 15 bases. With 2 bases clipped from V and 5 bases from J, the junction kept 2 bases outside the gene matches. From germline, CDR1 is SGHRS and CDR2 YFSETQ. The CDR3 runs to 15 residues. The CDR3 protein is CASSFGTSGGNEQYF. The CDR3 DNA is TGCGCCAGCAGCTTTGGGACTAGCGGGGGGAACGAGCAGTACTTC.

The chain couples TRBV7-9 to TRBJ2-2; TRBD1 matches 11 bases. The CDR3 extends over 16 amino acids. Germline CDR1 reads SEHNR; CDR2 reads FQNEAQ (reference sequence). The trim removed 4 bases at V and 6 bases at J, leaving 7 bases unmatched. The CDR3 bases are TGTGCCAGCAGCTCAGGACAGGGGGCGAAAGCCGGGGAGCTGTTTTTT. It yields the protein CASSSGQGAKAGELFF.

The chain links TRBV5-6 to TRBJ1-1, with 9 positions matching TRBD1. V was clipped by 2 bases and J by 4 bases; unmatched bases: 6. This CDR3 contains 15 residues. In germline, CDR1 is SGHDT, CDR2 YYEEEE. The CDR3 region has the DNA TGTGCCAGCAGCTTACCTGACAGGGGGTCCACTGAAGCTTTCTTT. Its protein is CASSLPDRGSTEAFF.

This clonotype was counted at least ten times. The V call is TRBV12-3 or TRBV12-4, the J call TRBJ2-7; tentatively, D is TRBD1 or TRBD2 (5 bases each). V lost 3 bases to trimming and J lost 1 base, with 7 bases between them. The CDR3 length is 13 residues. CDR3 residues: CASSFGASYEQYF. DNA of the CDR3: TGTGCCAGCAGTTTCGGGGCTTCCTACGAGCAGTACTTC.

A remark on this clonotype: A much larger clone lies one base from this, so it may be a read error. The V gene is TRBV28, the J gene TRBJ2-2, with a weak D call TRBD2 (6 bases). The germline V gene encodes CDR1 MDHEN and CDR2 SYDVKM. CDR3 length equals 14 residues. V gave up 8 bases and J gave up 6 bases, with 16 bases separating them. CDR3 DNA sequence: TGTGCCAGCCGGGGGTCAGTTAACCCCGGGGAGCTGTTTTTT. This sequence encodes CASRGSVNPGELFF.

This clonotype has a handful of counts. V usage is TRBV4-3 and J usage is TRBJ2-3, with 12 bases matching TRBD2. Germline CDR1 and CDR2: LGHNA and YSLEER. The V segment lost 3 bases and the J segment 7 bases; nucleotides outside the gene matches: 8. The CDR3 is 16 residues long. CDR3 sequence (DNA): TGCGCCAGCAGCCACATTCCTAGCGGGGGGGCTCATACGCAGTATTTT. Its protein product is CASSHIPSGGAHTQYF.

This chain uses TRBV19 with TRBJ1-4; 8 positions match TRBD1. J lost 5 bases, V lost 5 bases, and 7 bases had no gene match. CDR1 and CDR2 (germline): LNHDA, SQIVND (reference sequence). The CDR3 consists of 15 residues. The CDR3 region has the DNA TGTGCCAGTAGTTACCAGGGGGCGGCGAATGAAAAACTGTTTTTT. Translated: CASSYQGAANEKLFF.

The V and J genes are TRBV28 and TRBJ2-5; no definite D call. Trimming took 6 bases from V and 4 from J, leaving 21 bases between them. The CDR3 sequence is 16 residues long. Germline V gene sequence: CDR1 MDHEN, CDR2 SYDVKM. In DNA, the CDR3 is TGTGCCAGCAGCCGGGCGGCCTTAGGGTCGCGAGAGACCCAGTACTTC. This translates into CASSRAALGSRETQYF.

This clonotype has a handful of counts. The chain links TRBV6-5 to TRBJ1-6; D remains unclear. CDR3 length: 18 residues. V lost 4 bases and J lost 2, with 18 bases in between. Germline CDR1 reads MNHEY; CDR2 reads SVGAGI. The CDR3 here is CASSSADARGAYNSPLHF. For the CDR3, the DNA is TGTGCCAGCAGTTCCGCGGACGCACGGGGAGCCTATAATTCACCCCTCCACTTT.

In nucleotides, the CDR3 is TGTGCCAGCAGACCCGGCGACAGGGGTTCGATAGATACGCAGTATTTT. This translates into CASRPGDRGSIDTQYF. The chain uses TRBV12-3 or TRBV12-4 and TRBJ2-3, with 8 bases that match TRBD1. The CDR3 totals 16 residues. With V trimmed by 6 bases and J by 5 bases, 13 bases remained unmatched.

This clonotype was counted ten times or more. V usage is TRBV10-2 and J usage is TRBJ2-7, with 10 bases fitting TRBD2. The V and J ends lost 6 bases and 6 bases, in that order; junction bases with no gene match: 5. This CDR3 is 13 amino acids long. CDR1 is WSHSY and CDR2 is SAAADI in the germline V gene. The CDR3 coding sequence is TGCGCCAGCAGGCTAGCGGGGGCGGCCGAGCAGTACTTC. As protein: CASRLAGAAEQYF.

This clonotype was counted only a few times. The chain recombines TRBV4-3 with TRBJ2-1; TRBD1 might be the D (6 bases). Trimming took 0 bases from V and 0 from J, leaving 12 bases between them. Germline CDR1 LGHNA, CDR2 YSLEER. The CDR3 is 17 residues long. The chain's CDR3 is CASSQDTTGNSYNEQFF. The CDR3 bases are TGCGCCAGCAGCCAAGATACGACAGGAAACTCCTACAATGAGCAGTTCTTC.

The chain employs TRBV2 and TRBJ1-6; maybe TRBD1 (5 bases). CDR3 size: 13 residues. CDR1 and CDR2 from the germline V gene are SNHLY and FYNNEI. The V gene lost 6 bases and the J gene lost 9 bases, with 12 bases spanning the gap. CDR3 nucleotide sequence: TGTGCCAGCAGGGTCGGGGCGGCTTCACCCCTCCACTTT. It specifies CASRVGAASPLHF.

Many counts were recorded for this clonotype. This CDR3 is CASSVGGETQYF. CDR3 bases: TGTGCCAGCAGCGTAGGGGGCGAGACCCAGTACTTC. The J gene is TRBJ2-5, the V gene TRBV9; possibly TRBD1 for D (5 bases). The CDR3 has 12 residues. V lost 0 bases and J lost 5, with 5 bases in between. Germline V CDR1 and CDR2: SGDLS, YYNGEE.

This clonotype was seen ten or more times. This sequence joins TRBV12-3 or TRBV12-4 and TRBJ1-5; perhaps TRBD1 as D (5 bases). The V end lost 4 bases, the J end lost 6 bases, and 13 bases lay between the germline ends. The CDR3 consists of 14 residues. In nucleotides, the CDR3 is TGTGCCAGCAGTTCATTGGGACGCAGTCAGCCCCAGCATTTT. Amino acid sequence: CASSSLGRSQPQHF.

The rearrangement links TRBV27 to TRBJ1-4; TRBD1 agrees at 7 bases. The CDR3 spans 16 residues. The junction had 14 bases not matched to a gene; V was cut back by 6 bases and J by 7 bases. Germline CDR1 reads MNHEY; CDR2 reads SMNVEV (reference sequence). CDR3 sequence: CASRFPRVRGSEKLFF. The DNA of the CDR3 is TGTGCCAGCAGATTCCCCCGGGTCAGGGGGAGTGAAAAACTGTTTTTT. The full variable domain, with the rest looked up from reference TRBV27 and TRBJ1-4, is EAQVTQNPRYLITVTGKKLTVTCSQNMNHEYMSWYRQDPGLGLRQIYYSMNVEVTDKGDVPEGYKVSRKEKRNFPLILESPSPNQTSLYFCASRFPRVRGSEKLFFGSGTQLSVL.